Given below is one TCR beta chain in context. Antigen specificity is unknown. Time point: 266 days after commencement of treatment, after nivolumab therapy. Stated treatment: AdE1-LMPpoly-expanded autologous EBV-specific T-cell therapy followed by anti-PD-1 nivolumab. This specimen comes from a study of EBV T-cell therapy then PD-1 blockade in nasopharyngeal carcinoma. Sequencing used immunoSEQ multiplex PCR; TCRdb keeps in-frame clones, though not all of them. The sample consists of about 20,000 clones, under 90% of them appearing once. Germline V gene lookup returns CDR1 MNHNY and CDR2 SVGAGI (reference sequence). Deletions cut 2 bases from V and 2 bases from J, with 7 bases between. The CDR3 extends over 14 amino acids.

The receptor's source is a man between 35 and 55 years old with nasopharyngeal carcinoma. This sequence joins TRBV6-6 and TRBJ2-1, with D perhaps matching TRBD1 or TRBD2 (5 bases each). The sequencing used CD8+ T cells from blood, collected at roughly day 250 from a patient whose treatment included autologous EBV-specific T cells and nivolumab. This CDR3 is CASSYRGPYNEQFF. The DNA of the CDR3 is TGTGCCAGCAGTTACCGGGGCCCCTACAATGAGCAGTTCTTC.